This T cell receptor (beta chain) was observed in a study of graft-versus-host responses after intestinal transplantation. In the study overall: Following induction with anti-thymocyte globulin, all recipients were given tacrolimus and steroids for approximately 3 years.

Turning to this clone: The target antigen is unknown.

This CDR3 is built from 17 residues. V lost 0 bases and J lost 6, with 19 bases in between. Per the germline V gene, CDR1 is SGHDT and CDR2 is YYEEEE. The table came from immunoSEQ multiplex PCR; TCRdb's copy has only in-frame clones and leaves some out. The sample holds about 12,000 clones, around 85% seen once. Findings and caveats of the study: GvH clones occurred in recipient marrow; some first appeared in ileum or blood.

The TCR sequence derives from a human patient who received an intestinal transplant, so some T cells may come from the graft donor. The material sequenced was PBMCs, taken roughly 300 days after intestinal transplant. This chain joins TRBV5-6 and TRBJ2-4; maybe TRBD2 (5 bases). The CDR3 here is CASSLVQGSAVSNIQYF. In nucleotides, the CDR3 is TGTGCCAGCAGCTTGGTTCAAGGTAGCGCCGTTTCAAACATTCAGTACTTC.